This T cell receptor (beta chain) was documented in a study of T-cell memory formation after mild COVID-19. Overall study context: TCR clusters mostly belonged to single donors. Study-wide results and caveats: Clones from the second wave (peaking day 37) had unconfirmed SARS-CoV-2 specificity. Certain responding clones were present in pre-infection memory, suggesting participation of cross-reactive memory.

This clonotype was counted between two and nine times. Its antigen remains unknown. After 5'RACE with constant-segment primers, TCR alpha and TCR beta cDNA libraries carrying sample barcodes and UMIs were obtained. In TCRdb, the 5' RACE reads were re-called with MiXCR into one record per CDR3 protein. The top ten hold around 26% of the sample, which has over 40,000 distinct CDR3 sequences, around 10% seen once. Trimming removed 5 bases from V and 3 bases from J; junction bases left unmatched: 4. The CDR3 runs 14 residues. Germline V gene lookup returns CDR1 DFQATT and CDR2 SNEGSKA (reference sequence).

This chain uses TRBV20-1 with TRBJ2-2; 9 nucleotides line up with TRBD1. This receptor was obtained from a man younger than 35 who had mild COVID-19 (a few samples of this study predate the infection). Cell type and time point are not known. Sample: PBMCs or a T cell subset sorted from them (not recorded which). The CDR3 is CSAQRDRDTGELFF. In nucleotides, the CDR3 is TGCAGTGCTCAGCGGGACAGGGACACCGGGGAGCTGTTTTTT.